This passage covers 16 T cell receptor beta chains from one sample sequenced in a study of molecular identifiers for immune sequencing clone quantification. TCRdb independently ran MiXCR on the PCR reads; one entry per CDR3 protein. This sample carries under 650,000 distinct CDR3 sequences, about 20% of them seen once, and the ten largest clones take around 0.9%. Sequenced: naive CD8+ T cells from blood, with Jurkat cell RNA spiked in. Documented subset: FACS-sorted CD8+CD4-CCR7+CD45RA+ naive T cells. The origin of the receptors is a human donor in good health. Some libraries in this study had Jurkat cell RNA spiked in.

This chain connects TRBV7-9 to TRBJ2-1; D uncertain. CDR1 and CDR2 from the germline V gene are SEHNR and FQNEAQ (reference sequence). V lost 4 bases, J lost 8 bases, and 24 bases lay in between. The CDR3 contains 17 residues. DNA for the CDR3: TGTGCCAGCAGCTCCAACCGGGCCGAAAGCCTCATGGATGAGCAGTTCTTC. It codes for CASSSNRAESLMDEQFF. Full variable domain (rest looked up from reference TRBV7-9 and TRBJ2-1): DTGVSQNPRHKITKRGQNVTFRCDPISEHNRLYWYRQTLGQGPEFLTYFQNEAQLEKSRLLSDRFSAERPKGSFSTLEIQRTEQGDSAMYLCASSSNRAESLMDEQFFGPGTRLTVL.

This chain uses TRBV3-1 with TRBJ2-7; 8 positions match TRBD1. The CDR3 consists of 16 residues. Unmatched junction bases numbered 6, after V lost 0 bases and J lost 2 bases. Looked up from germline, CDR1 is LGHDT and CDR2 is YNNKEL (reference sequence). CDR3: CASSQDLQGGPYEQYF. The CDR3, as DNA: TGTGCCAGCAGCCAAGATTTACAGGGGGGACCCTACGAGCAGTACTTC.

There are a few counts of this clonotype. The chain employs TRBV27 and TRBJ2-7; D not resolved. The CDR3 contains 15 residues. The germline CDR1 and CDR2 sequences are MNHEY and SMNVEV (reference sequence). V lost 6 bases and J lost 2, with 17 bases in between. The CDR3: CASSLGKNNPYEQYF. CDR3 sequence (DNA): TGTGCCAGCAGCTTGGGTAAAAATAACCCCTACGAGCAGTACTTC.

This clonotype has at least ten counts. The genes are TRBV20-1 and TRBJ2-7, with 12 bases identical to TRBD2. In germline, CDR1 is DFQATT, CDR2 SNEGSKA (reference sequence). With 3 bases clipped from V and 6 bases from J, the junction kept 9 bases outside the gene matches. This CDR3 spans 15 amino acids. CDR3 residues: CSARHLAGGPVEQYF. The CDR3 DNA follows: TGCAGTGCTAGGCACCTAGCGGGAGGGCCCGTCGAGCAGTACTTC.

This clonotype was seen at least ten times. The rearrangement joins TRBV27 to TRBJ2-3; possibly TRBD1 for D (6 bases). Between the trimmed V and J ends, which lost 5 bases and 2 bases, there was a span of 14 bases. From germline, CDR1 is MNHEY and CDR2 SMNVEV (reference sequence). The CDR3 runs 15 residues. In DNA, the CDR3 is TGTGCCAGCAGTATTTTAACAGGGTACACAGATACGCAGTATTTT. Protein sequence: CASSILTGYTDTQYF.

Worth noting for this clonotype: It may be a read error: a sequence one base away is much more abundant. The V call is TRBV4-3, the J call TRBJ2-5; 7 bases are a match to TRBD1. The J segment lost 0 bases and the V segment lost 4 bases, leaving 8 bases of the junction unmatched. The CDR3 runs to 16 residues. Germline V gene sequence: CDR1 LGHNA, CDR2 YSLEER. The CDR3 is CASSRLYGQDQETQYF. The CDR3 DNA is TGCGCCAGCAGCCGCCTATACGGACAGGACCAAGAGACCCAGTACTTC.

This clonotype turned up a few times. The V call is TRBV6-2 or TRBV6-3, the J call TRBJ2-5; D may be TRBD1 (6 bases). V was cut by 6 bases and J by 1 base, with 18 bases left in between. Germline V gene data show CDR1 as MNHEY and CDR2 as SVGEGT. This CDR3 is built from 16 residues. The CDR3 sequence: CASRGIRDTSQETQYF. The CDR3 DNA follows: TGTGCCAGCAGGGGTATCCGGGACACTTCCCAAGAGACCCAGTACTTC.

This clonotype was seen many times. The rearrangement links TRBV19 to TRBJ1-5; D possibly corresponds to TRBD1 (5 bases). There are 17 residues in the CDR3. CDR1 is LNHDA, CDR2 SQIVND, per germline (reference sequence). V shed 3 bases and J shed 2 bases, with 17 bases lying between them. The CDR3 protein is CASSMGGTEWGNQPQHF. CDR3 nucleotides: TGTGCCAGTAGTATGGGAGGGACGGAGTGGGGCAATCAGCCCCAGCATTTT.

This clonotype appeared many times. This chain connects TRBV7-9 to TRBJ2-6; maybe TRBD1 (6 bases). V gave up 5 bases and J gave up 4 bases, with 15 bases separating them. Germline CDR1 is SEHNR and CDR2 is FQNEAQ (reference sequence). There are 16 residues in the CDR3. CDR3 DNA: TGTGCCAGCAGCGAACTACAGGGTCCCGGGGCCAACGTCCTGACTTTC. It encodes CASSELQGPGANVLTF.

Many counts were recorded for this clonotype. The chain links TRBV3-1 to TRBJ2-7; 7 bases are shared with TRBD2. Germline V CDR1 and CDR2: LGHDT, YNNKEL (reference sequence). V trimming: 0 bases; J trimming: 4 bases; junction bases outside the gene matches: 9. This CDR3 comprises 16 residues. The CDR3 reads CASSQELRGSWYEQYF. The CDR3 DNA is TGTGCCAGCAGCCAAGAGCTGCGGGGGAGCTGGTACGAGCAGTACTTC.

This clonotype was recorded a few times. The rearrangement links TRBV4-1 to TRBJ2-1; D possibly matches TRBD1 or TRBD2 (5 bases each). Germline CDR1 MGHRA, CDR2 YSYEKL. Deletions cut 3 bases from V and 6 bases from J, with 15 bases between. The CDR3 is 15 amino acids. The CDR3 is CASSHAPGAGNEQFF. The CDR3 DNA follows: TGCGCCAGCAGCCACGCTCCCGGGGCAGGCAATGAGCAGTTCTTC.

The table lists this clonotype with many counts. The chain employs TRBV6-2 or TRBV6-3 and TRBJ2-3; TRBD2 is a possible D gene (5 bases). The germline V gene encodes CDR1 MNHEY and CDR2 SVGEGT. V was pared by 2 bases and J by 5 bases, with 11 bases between. The CDR3 is 14 amino acids. This CDR3 reads CASSYDERRDTQYF. The CDR3, as DNA: TGTGCCAGCAGTTACGACGAGCGGCGAGATACGCAGTATTTT.

To note about this clonotype: This may be a read error: a much more frequent sequence differs by one nucleotide. This likely comes from a read error, as the CDR3 has no conserved phenylalanine or tryptophan at its end. The CDR3 DNA is TGTGCCAGCAGTGCGACTGCACTGGCGGTCGAGCAGTACTCC. It codes for CASSATALAVEQYS. The genes are TRBV6-2 or TRBV6-3 and TRBJ2-7; D call uncertain. V was clipped by 5 bases and J by 6 bases, with 17 bases between them. CDR3 size: 14 residues. Germline assignment: CDR1 MNHEY and CDR2 SVGEGT.

This clonotype occurred many times. The CDR3 sequence is CAISGLRANVLTF. Written as DNA, the CDR3 is TGTGCCATCTCGGGCCTGCGGGCCAACGTCCTGACTTTC. This chain joins TRBV7-9 and TRBJ2-6; D gene unclear. CDR1 and CDR2 from the germline V gene are SEHNR and FQNEAQ (reference sequence). There are 13 residues in the CDR3. Trimming shortened V by 10 bases and J by 5 bases, and 12 bases separated the two germline ends.

This clonotype was recorded many times. This chain uses TRBV24-1 with TRBJ2-7; 8 nucleotides match TRBD1. The V gene end was trimmed by 5 bases and the J gene end by 1 base; junction bases not matched to a gene: 0. The germline V gene has CDR1 KGHDR and CDR2 SFDVKD. CDR3 length equals 13 residues. Here the CDR3 DNA reads TGTGCCACCAGTGGACAGGGGTCCTACGAGCAGTACTTC. As protein: CATSGQGSYEQYF.

This clonotype was picked up a small number of times. This chain joins TRBV19 and TRBJ1-2; TRBD1 matches 7 bases. This CDR3 comprises 11 residues. Unmatched junction bases numbered 3, after V lost 9 bases and J lost 5 bases. Germline loops: CDR1 LNHDA, CDR2 SQIVND (reference sequence). This chain's CDR3 is CASKTGYGYTF. The CDR3 nucleotides read TGTGCCAGCAAGACAGGGTATGGCTACACCTTC.